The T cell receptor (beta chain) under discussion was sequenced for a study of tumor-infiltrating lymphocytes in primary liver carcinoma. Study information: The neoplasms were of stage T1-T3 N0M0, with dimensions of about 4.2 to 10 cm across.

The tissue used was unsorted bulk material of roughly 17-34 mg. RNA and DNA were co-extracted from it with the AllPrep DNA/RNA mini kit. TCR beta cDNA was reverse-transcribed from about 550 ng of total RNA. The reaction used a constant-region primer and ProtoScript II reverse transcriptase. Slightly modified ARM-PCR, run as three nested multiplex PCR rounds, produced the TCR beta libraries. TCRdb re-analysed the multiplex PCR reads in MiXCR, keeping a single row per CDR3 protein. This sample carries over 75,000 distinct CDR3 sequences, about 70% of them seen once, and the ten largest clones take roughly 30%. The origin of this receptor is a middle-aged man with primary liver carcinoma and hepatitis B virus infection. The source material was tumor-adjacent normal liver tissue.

The CDR3 sequence is CASISPGRGPYNEQFF. CDR3 sequence (DNA): TGTGCCAGCATCTCGCCTGGTAGGGGGCCCTACAATGAGCAGTTCTTC. This sequence joins TRBV11-2 and TRBJ2-1; TRBD1 matches at 7 bases. This CDR3 contains 16 residues. Per the germline V gene, CDR1 is SGHAT and CDR2 is FQNNGV. V trimming: 7 bases; J trimming: 2 bases; junction bases outside the gene matches: 11. The entire variable domain, with the rest obtained from reference TRBV11-2 and TRBJ2-1, is as follows: EAGVAQSPRYKIIEKRQSVAFWCNPISGHATLYWYQQILGQGPKLLIQFQNNGVVDDSQLPKDRFSAERLKGVDSTLKIQPAKLEDSAVYLCASISPGRGPYNEQFFGPGTRLTVL.